The 25 T cell receptor beta chains below all came from one sample that was sequenced in a study of blood T cell repertoires in COVID-19. Sequenced by immunoSEQ multiplex PCR; TCRdb stores in-frame clones only, minus some. The data contain approximately 50,000 clones, approximately 91% of them singletons. The specimen sequenced was peripheral blood. These receptors were obtained from a man aged 45-65 years with active COVID-19.

The chain couples TRBV6-6 to TRBJ1-2; 9 bases are shared with TRBD1. The junction had 10 bases not matched to a gene; V was cut back by 8 bases and J by 6 bases. The germline V gene encodes CDR1 MNHNY and CDR2 SVGAGI (reference sequence). This CDR3 has 14 residues. The CDR3 protein is CASAQGAPSDGYTF. The CDR3 coding sequence is TGTGCCAGCGCACAGGGGGCGCCCAGTGATGGCTACACCTTC.

The chain joins TRBV5-1 to TRBJ2-3; 13 bases agree with TRBD2. The CDR3 is 17 residues long. V was pared by 5 bases and J by 1 base, with 7 bases of the junction left unmatched. Germline loops: CDR1 SGHRS, CDR2 YFSETQ. This chain's CDR3 is CASRHSGTSGGTDTQYF. In DNA form, the CDR3 reads TGCGCCAGCAGGCACTCCGGGACTAGCGGGGGCACAGATACGCAGTATTTT. Variable domain in full (rest from reference TRBV5-1 and TRBJ2-3): KAGVTQTPRYLIKTRGQQVTLSCSPISGHRSVSWYQQTPGQGLQFLFEYFSETQRNKGNFPGRFSGRQFSNSRSEMNVSTLELGDSALYLCASRHSGTSGGTDTQYFGPGTRLTVL.

The chain carries TRBV10-3 and TRBJ2-1, with TRBD2 matching over 10 bases. CDR3 size: 14 residues. With 8 bases clipped from V and 6 bases from J, the junction kept 7 bases outside the gene matches. Germline V gene lookup returns CDR1 ENHRY and CDR2 SYGVKD. The CDR3 sequence is CAIPPLAGVNEQFF. As DNA, the CDR3 is TGTGCCATCCCCCCCCTAGCGGGGGTCAATGAGCAGTTCTTC.

The rearrangement links TRBV19 to TRBJ2-5; TRBD2 agrees at 8 bases. Germline lookup yields CDR1 LNHDA and CDR2 SQIVND (reference sequence). V dropped 3 bases and J dropped 0; count of bases not matched to a gene: 9. The CDR3 contains 17 residues. In nucleotides, the CDR3 is TGTGCCAGTAGTATCAACCCTGGCGGGGGGTACCAAGAGACCCAGTACTTC. It specifies CASSINPGGGYQETQYF.

The chain has TRBV5-1 and TRBJ1-6; tentative D call: TRBD1 (6 bases). This CDR3 has 14 amino acids. V lost 2 bases and J lost 5, with 8 bases in between. Germline CDR1 reads SGHRS; CDR2 reads YFSETQ. The CDR3 sequence: CASSFDRHNSPLHF. The CDR3 DNA reads TGCGCCAGCAGCTTTGACAGGCATAATTCACCCCTCCACTTT. The full variable domain, completed using reference TRBV5-1 and TRBJ1-6, is KAGVTQTPRYLIKTRGQQVTLSCSPISGHRSVSWYQQTPGQGLQFLFEYFSETQRNKGNFPGRFSGRQFSNSRSEMNVSTLELGDSALYLCASSFDRHNSPLHFGNGTRLTVT.

The chain uses TRBV6-6 and TRBJ2-1, with TRBD2 matching over 11 bases. The CDR3 runs 21 residues. From germline, CDR1 is MNHNY and CDR2 SVGAGI (reference sequence). With V trimmed by 5 bases and J by 2 bases, 20 bases remained unmatched. The CDR3 sequence is CASSHLDWTEPGLAAYNEQFF. The DNA for the CDR3 is TGTGCCAGCAGTCACCTCGACTGGACAGAGCCGGGACTAGCGGCCTACAATGAGCAGTTCTTC.

The CDR3 DNA follows: TGTGCCACCAGTGACAGTCCCGGGACTAGCGGGAGGGCCGGACATGAGCAGTTCTTC. This codes for CATSDSPGTSGRAGHEQFF. The gene calls are TRBV24-1 and TRBJ2-1, with 16 bases that match TRBD2. Losses at the gene ends were 4 bases for V and 8 bases for J; bases not matched to a gene: 13. Germline V gene data show CDR1 as KGHDR and CDR2 as SFDVKD. The CDR3 extends over 19 amino acids.

The chain has TRBV11-1 and TRBJ2-3; 10 bases map to TRBD2. Germline loops: CDR1 SGHAT, CDR2 FQDESV (reference sequence). This CDR3 has 16 residues. J lost 4 bases, V lost 5 bases, and 9 bases had no gene match. The DNA for the CDR3 is TGTGCCAGCAGCCCCTTAGCGGGGGGCAGGGCAGATACGCAGTATTTT. Translating gives CASSPLAGGRADTQYF.

The chain joins TRBV10-3 to TRBJ2-5; TRBD2 matches at 8 bases. Germline V lookup: CDR1 ENHRY, CDR2 SYGVKD. CDR3 length: 14 amino acids. The V segment lost 3 bases and the J segment 4 bases; nucleotides outside the gene matches: 4. The CDR3 region has the DNA TGTGCCATCAGTGATTCTAGCGGGTCAGAGACCCAGTACTTC. This codes for CAISDSSGSETQYF.

The genes are TRBV4-1 and TRBJ2-7; D possibly corresponds to TRBD2 (6 bases). CDR3 length: 13 amino acids. With 3 bases removed from V and 2 bases from J, the gap between germline ends came to 8 bases. Germline loops: CDR1 MGHRA, CDR2 YSYEKL. In DNA, the CDR3 is TGCGCCAGCAGCCAGGGACTGCCCTACGAGCAGTACTTC. It translates to CASSQGLPYEQYF.

V gene TRBV7-2 combines with J gene TRBJ1-1; D may be TRBD1 (5 bases). There are 13 residues in the CDR3. Germline V gene lookup returns CDR1 SGHTA and CDR2 FQGNSA. Trimming shortened V by 6 bases and J by 1 base, and 9 bases separated the two germline ends. The CDR3 spells CASSRQPNTEAFF. CDR3 bases: TGTGCCAGCAGTCGACAGCCGAACACTGAAGCTTTCTTT.

This sequence joins TRBV19 and TRBJ1-2; D is unclear. CDR3 length: 15 amino acids. Per the germline V gene, CDR1 is LNHDA and CDR2 is SQIVND (reference sequence). V lost 6 bases, J lost 0 bases, and 14 bases lay in between. The CDR3 is CASSRSWASNYGYTF. DNA of the CDR3: TGTGCCAGTAGCAGATCCTGGGCTTCTAACTATGGCTACACCTTC. Complete variable domain (other parts from reference TRBV19 and TRBJ1-2): DGGITQSPKYLFRKEGQNVTLSCEQNLNHDAMYWYRQDPGQGLRLIYYSQIVNDFQKGDIAEGYSVSREKKESFPLTVTSAQKNPTAFYLCASSRSWASNYGYTFGSGTRLTVV.

The chain employs TRBV5-1 and TRBJ1-1, with D perhaps matching TRBD1 (6 bases). The V gene lost 4 bases and the J gene lost 4 bases, with 17 bases spanning the gap. The CDR3 is 15 amino acids. CDR1 is SGHRS and CDR2 is YFSETQ in the germline V gene. Written as DNA, the CDR3 is TGCGCCAGCAGCAAAAACAGGGATCGGGGCACTGAAGCTTTCTTT. Its translation: CASSKNRDRGTEAFF.

The rearrangement uses TRBV13 and TRBJ1-2, with 8 positions matching TRBD1. CDR1 and CDR2 from the germline V gene are PRHDT and FYEKMQ (reference sequence). V dropped 5 bases and J dropped 2; count of bases not matched to a gene: 4. There are 14 residues in the CDR3. The CDR3 reads CASSQGQANYGYTF. The CDR3 nucleotides read TGTGCCAGCAGCCAGGGACAGGCCAACTATGGCTACACCTTC.

The CDR3 DNA follows: TGTGCCAGCCTCAGGGGGGGCACAGATACGCAGTATTTT. Translation gives CASLRGGTDTQYF. This chain joins TRBV6-5 and TRBJ2-3; D may be TRBD1 (7 bases). The CDR3 loop spans 13 amino acids. Trimming stripped 8 bases from V and 1 base from J, with 10 bases between. Per the germline V gene, CDR1 is MNHEY and CDR2 is SVGAGI.

This sequence joins TRBV13 and TRBJ1-2; a possible D gene is TRBD1 (6 bases). V lost 5 bases to trimming and J lost 3 bases, with 16 bases between them. Germline assignment: CDR1 PRHDT and CDR2 FYEKMQ (reference sequence). The CDR3 is 15 residues long. CDR3 DNA: TGTGCCAGCAGCCCCCCTCTTTCAGGGGACTATGGCTACACCTTC. This sequence encodes CASSPPLSGDYGYTF. Combining the CDR3 with reference TRBV13 and TRBJ1-2 gives the whole variable domain AAGVIQSPRHLIKEKRETATLKCYPIPRHDTVYWYQQGPGQDPQFLISFYEKMQSDKGSIPDRFSAQQFSDYHSELNMSSLELGDSALYFCASSPPLSGDYGYTFGSGTRLTVV.

The chain couples TRBV15 to TRBJ2-5, with a weak D call TRBD2 (6 bases). The CDR3 covers 15 residues. Germline CDR1 and CDR2: LNHNV and YYDKDF (reference sequence). V was trimmed by 3 bases and J by 4 bases, leaving 15 bases between them. CDR3 in amino acids: CATSRSGQAAETQYF. CDR3 nucleotide sequence: TGTGCCACCAGCAGGAGCGGGCAAGCGGCAGAGACCCAGTACTTC.

The chain has TRBV3-1 (or the pseudogene TRBV3-2) and TRBJ2-5; the match to TRBD2 covers 8 bases. There are 15 residues in the CDR3. V lost 1 base and J lost 7; bases outside the gene matches: 8. Germline V gene data show CDR1 as LGHDT and CDR2 as YNNKEL (reference sequence). The CDR3 protein is CASSQGETGGATQYF. CDR3 nucleotides: TGTGCCAGCAGCCAAGGGGAAACGGGAGGGGCGACCCAGTACTTC.

The gene calls are TRBV18 and TRBJ2-2, with 8 bases aligning to TRBD1. Germline assignment: CDR1 KGHSH and CDR2 LQKENI. This CDR3 spans 13 amino acids. The J segment lost 7 bases and the V segment lost 6 bases, leaving 4 bases of the junction unmatched. DNA of the CDR3: TGTGCCAGCTCCCGGACAGGGATCGGGGAGCTGTTTTTT. This codes for CASSRTGIGELFF.

V gene TRBV6-6 combines with J gene TRBJ2-2; TRBD1 might be the D (6 bases). CDR1 is MNHNY, CDR2 SVGAGI, per germline (reference sequence). The CDR3 runs 18 residues. The V and J ends lost 5 bases and 0 bases respectively, with 19 bases between them. CDR3 sequence reads: CASSRRSPGASNTGELFF. CDR3 coding DNA: TGTGCCAGCAGTCGCAGGAGTCCAGGGGCCTCGAACACCGGGGAGCTGTTTTTT.

This sequence joins TRBV2 and TRBJ2-1; TRBD2 agrees at 8 bases. Germline lookup yields CDR1 SNHLY and CDR2 FYNNEI. V shed 1 base, J shed 8 bases, and the junction held 4 bases outside the gene matches. The CDR3 runs 14 residues. CDR3 DNA sequence: TGTGCCAGCAGTGAAGGACTAGCGCGCGATGAGCAGTTCTTC. Encoded protein: CASSEGLARDEQFF.

This clone was seen more than once but under ten times. The genes are TRBV7-2 and TRBJ1-2; D call uncertain. Germline values: CDR1 SGHTA, CDR2 FQGNSA. The CDR3 consists of 15 residues. V shed 1 base and J shed 7 bases, with 16 bases lying between them. CDR3 sequence: CASSLGAYTLAGYTF. DNA for the CDR3: TGTGCCAGCAGCTTAGGGGCGTACACCCTCGCTGGCTACACCTTC. The complete variable domain, with remaining parts taken from reference TRBV7-2 and TRBJ1-2, reads GAGVSQSPSNKVTEKGKDVELRCDPISGHTALYWYRQSLGQGLEFLIYFQGNSAPDKSGLPSDRFSAERTGGSVSTLTIQRTQQEDSAVYLCASSLGAYTLAGYTFGSGTRLTVV.

The J gene is TRBJ2-2, the V gene TRBV11-3, with 8 bases fitting TRBD1. This CDR3 is built from 16 residues. CDR1 is SGHNT and CDR2 is YENEEA in the germline V gene. V lost 5 bases and J lost 5; bases outside the gene matches: 10. CDR3 DNA sequence: TGTGCCAGCAGCGACCGGACAGGGTTGTATACCGGGGAGCTGTTTTTT. It codes for CASSDRTGLYTGELFF.

V gene TRBV2 combines with J gene TRBJ1-5, with TRBD1 identical over 8 bases. The trim removed 3 bases at V and 7 bases at J, leaving 11 bases unmatched. From germline, CDR1 is SNHLY and CDR2 FYNNEI. The CDR3 is 16 residues long. The CDR3 DNA reads as TGTGCCAGCAGTGATGGCAGGGGGCTGTATGAGCAGCCCCAGCATTTT. This gives the protein CASSDGRGLYEQPQHF.

V gene TRBV7-9 combines with J gene TRBJ1-1; 8 nucleotides match TRBD1. Trimming took 3 bases from V and 0 from J; bases not matched to a gene: 6. CDR1 is SEHNR and CDR2 is FQNEAQ in the germline V gene (reference sequence). The CDR3 consists of 16 residues. The CDR3 sequence: CASSFDRGVMNTEAFF. CDR3 bases: TGTGCCAGCAGCTTCGACAGGGGTGTAATGAACACTGAAGCTTTCTTT.